These T cell receptor beta chains were read from a single sample in a study of kidney transplant recipient with SARS-CoV-2 infection. TCRdb reprocessed the reads with MiXCR, giving one entry per CDR3 protein. This sample has under 300,000 distinct CDR3 sequences, with under 30% found just once. Sequencing was performed on a blood sample, taken at baseline and on roughly day 110 from a kidney transplant recipient. The receptors shown here come from a young adult male patient who had COVID-19 and was a kidney transplant recipient. These T cells may partly come from the graft donor. Each CDR3 is given with its conserved first and last residue. The order of the fields is clone size, V gene, J gene, D gene, CDR3 protein, CDR3 DNA. D genes are given only for firm matches. Rows give clone size only sometimes, using once, few, many, or a class for an expanded clone.

many,TRBV6-2/TRBV6-3,TRBJ1-2,NA,CASRKKGPTTLHYGYTF,TGTGCCAGCAGAAAAAAGGGGCCCACTACATTGCATTATGGCTACACCTTC
NA,TRBV20-1,TRBJ2-5,NA,CSAKGGGETQYF,TGCAGTGCTAAGGGGGGGGGAGAGACCCAGTACTTC
few,TRBV5-4,TRBJ2-3,NA,CASSLAAVGTSTDTQYF,TGTGCCAGCAGCTTGGCCGCGGTGGGGACCAGCACAGATACGCAGTATTTT
few,TRBV11-2,TRBJ1-2,NA,CASSTEVTSRKTYGYTF,TGTGCCAGCAGCACGGAGGTAACAAGCAGAAAGACCTATGGCTACACCTTC
many,TRBV12-3/TRBV12-4,TRBJ2-7,TRBD1,CASSFPQGTAYEQYF,TGTGCCAGCAGTTTTCCACAGGGGACCGCCTACGAGCAGTACTTC
many,TRBV5-4,TRBJ1-2,NA,CASSLVDDYGYTF,TGTGCCAGCAGCTTGGTCGACGACTATGGCTACACCTTC
many,TRBV21-1,TRBJ1-2,NA,CASVGQKTYGYTF,TGTGCCAGCGTTGGGCAGAAGACCTATGGCTACACCTTC
many,TRBV28,TRBJ2-7,TRBD1,CASSRSQGASLYEQYF,TGTGCCAGCAGCCGGAGCCAGGGGGCTTCACTCTACGAGCAGTACTTC
many,TRBV4-1,TRBJ1-2,NA,CASSQPGLGDGYTF,TGCGCCAGCAGCCAACCAGGGCTAGGAGATGGCTACACCTTC
many,TRBV12-3/TRBV12-4,TRBJ1-1,TRBD1,CASSPGQGRWGTEAFF,TGTGCCAGCAGCCCAGGACAGGGACGATGGGGCACTGAAGCTTTCTTT
many,TRBV28,TRBJ1-1,TRBD1,CASSFRPGRGPEAFF,TGTGCCAGCAGTTTTAGGCCCGGAAGGGGGCCTGAAGCTTTCTTT
many,TRBV6-4,TRBJ1-2,NA,CASSWYGSHGKTYGYTF,TGTGCCAGCAGTTGGTACGGCTCACACGGAAAGACCTATGGCTACACCTTC